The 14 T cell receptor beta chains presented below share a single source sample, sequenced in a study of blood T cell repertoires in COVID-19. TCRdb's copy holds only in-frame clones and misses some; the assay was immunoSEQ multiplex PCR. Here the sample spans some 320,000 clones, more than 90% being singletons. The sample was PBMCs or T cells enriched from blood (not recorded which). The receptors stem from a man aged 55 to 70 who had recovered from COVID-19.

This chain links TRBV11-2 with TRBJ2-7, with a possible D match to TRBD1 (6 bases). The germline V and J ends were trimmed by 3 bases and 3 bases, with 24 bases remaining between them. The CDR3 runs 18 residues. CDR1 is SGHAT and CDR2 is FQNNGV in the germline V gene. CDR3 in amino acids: CASSLGRTERSGYYEQYF. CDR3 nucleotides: TGTGCCAGCAGCTTGGGCCGGACAGAACGGTCGGGGTACTACGAGCAGTACTTC.

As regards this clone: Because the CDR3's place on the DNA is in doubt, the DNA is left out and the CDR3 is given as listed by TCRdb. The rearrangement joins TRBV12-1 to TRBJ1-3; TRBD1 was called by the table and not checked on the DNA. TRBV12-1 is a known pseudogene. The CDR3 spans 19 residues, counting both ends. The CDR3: CASSLNTGRVVGSGNTIYF.

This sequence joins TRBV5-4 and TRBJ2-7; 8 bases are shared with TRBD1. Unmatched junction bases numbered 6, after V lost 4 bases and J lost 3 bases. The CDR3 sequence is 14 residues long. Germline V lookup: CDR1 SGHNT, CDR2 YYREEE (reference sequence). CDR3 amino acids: CASSQTGDRYEQYF. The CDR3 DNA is TGTGCCAGCAGCCAGACAGGGGACCGCTACGAGCAGTACTTC.

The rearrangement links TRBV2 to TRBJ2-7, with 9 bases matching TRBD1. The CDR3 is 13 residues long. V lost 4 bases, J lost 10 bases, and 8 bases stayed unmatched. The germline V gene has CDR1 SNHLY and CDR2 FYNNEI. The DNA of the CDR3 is TGTGCCAGCAGTGGACAAGGGACAGGGTCACAGTACTTC. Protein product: CASSGQGTGSQYF.

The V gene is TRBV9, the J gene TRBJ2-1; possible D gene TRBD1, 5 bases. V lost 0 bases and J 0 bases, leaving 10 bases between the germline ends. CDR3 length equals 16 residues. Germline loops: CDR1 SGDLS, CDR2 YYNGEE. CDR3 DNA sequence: TGTGCCAGCAGCGTAGAGGGGATTTCCTCCTACAATGAGCAGTTCTTC. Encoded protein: CASSVEGISSYNEQFF.

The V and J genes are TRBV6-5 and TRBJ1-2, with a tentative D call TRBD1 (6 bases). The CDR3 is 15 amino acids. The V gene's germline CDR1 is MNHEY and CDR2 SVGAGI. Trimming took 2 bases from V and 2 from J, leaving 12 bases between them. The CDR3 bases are TGTGCCAGCAGTTACGGCGGGGGCGCGAACTATGGCTACACCTTC. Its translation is CASSYGGGANYGYTF.

CDR3 sequence (DNA): TGTGCCAGCAGCTCAGACCTGGGGGGGACCCAGCATTTT. Protein: CASSSDLGGTQHF. The chain links TRBV7-2 to TRBJ1-5, with a possible D match to TRBD1 (5 bases). Trimming left V 4 bases short and J 11 bases short, with 15 bases between. Germline-derived CDR1 and CDR2 are SGHTA and FQGNSA. The CDR3 spans 13 residues. Drawing the rest from reference TRBV7-2 and TRBJ1-5, the complete variable domain is GAGVSQSPSNKVTEKGKDVELRCDPISGHTALYWYRQSLGQGLEFLIYFQGNSAPDKSGLPSDRFSAERTGGSVSTLTIQRTQQEDSAVYLCASSSDLGGTQHFGDGTRLSIL.

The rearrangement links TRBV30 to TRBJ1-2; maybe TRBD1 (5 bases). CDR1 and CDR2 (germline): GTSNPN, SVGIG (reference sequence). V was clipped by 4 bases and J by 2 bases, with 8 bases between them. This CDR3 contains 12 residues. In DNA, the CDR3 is TGTGCCTGGACGACAGTCAACTATGGCTACACCTTC. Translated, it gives CAWTTVNYGYTF.

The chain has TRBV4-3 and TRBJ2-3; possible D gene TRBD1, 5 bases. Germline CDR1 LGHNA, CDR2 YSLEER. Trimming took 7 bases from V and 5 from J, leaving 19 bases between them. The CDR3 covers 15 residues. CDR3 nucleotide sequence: TGCGCCAGCAACTCTCAAGGGCAGGGTGGAGATACGCAGTATTTT. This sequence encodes CASNSQGQGGDTQYF.

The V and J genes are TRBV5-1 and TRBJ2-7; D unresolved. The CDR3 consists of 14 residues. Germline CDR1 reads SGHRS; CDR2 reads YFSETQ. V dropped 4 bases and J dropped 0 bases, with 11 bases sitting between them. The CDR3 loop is CASSLGWSSYEQYF. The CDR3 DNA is TGCGCCAGCAGCCTCGGCTGGAGCTCCTACGAGCAGTACTTC.

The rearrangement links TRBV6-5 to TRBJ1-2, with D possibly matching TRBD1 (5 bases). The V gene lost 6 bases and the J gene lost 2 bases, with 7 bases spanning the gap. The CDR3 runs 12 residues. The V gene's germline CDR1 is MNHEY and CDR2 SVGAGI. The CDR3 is CASRAGNYGYTF. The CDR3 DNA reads TGTGCCAGCAGGGCAGGGAACTATGGCTACACCTTC.

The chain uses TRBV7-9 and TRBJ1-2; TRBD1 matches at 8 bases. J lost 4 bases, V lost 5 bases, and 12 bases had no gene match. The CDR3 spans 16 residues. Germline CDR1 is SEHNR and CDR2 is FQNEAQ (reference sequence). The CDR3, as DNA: TGTGCCAGCAGCCCCTTCCGCTTAGGACAGGGCTATGGCTACACCTTC. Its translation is CASSPFRLGQGYGYTF.

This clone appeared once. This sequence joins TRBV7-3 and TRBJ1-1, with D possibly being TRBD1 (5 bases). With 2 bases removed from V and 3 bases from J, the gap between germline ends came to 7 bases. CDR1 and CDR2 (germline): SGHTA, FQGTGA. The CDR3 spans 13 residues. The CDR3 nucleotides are TGTGCCAGCAGCTTATCGACAGACACTGAAGCTTTCTTT. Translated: CASSLSTDTEAFF.

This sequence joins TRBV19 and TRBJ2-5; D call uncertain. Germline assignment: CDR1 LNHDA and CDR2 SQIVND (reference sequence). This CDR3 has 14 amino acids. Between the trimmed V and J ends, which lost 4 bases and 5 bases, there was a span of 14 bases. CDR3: CASSSLSVKETQYF. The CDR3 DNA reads TGTGCCAGTAGTAGCCTCTCGGTTAAGGAGACCCAGTACTTC. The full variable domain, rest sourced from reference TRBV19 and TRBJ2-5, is DGGITQSPKYLFRKEGQNVTLSCEQNLNHDAMYWYRQDPGQGLRLIYYSQIVNDFQKGDIAEGYSVSREKKESFPLTVTSAQKNPTAFYLCASSSLSVKETQYFGPGTRLLVL.